These T cell receptor beta chains were read from a single sample in a study of blood T cell repertoires in COVID-19. The table came from immunoSEQ multiplex PCR; TCRdb's copy has only in-frame clones and leaves some out. The table has 150,000 to 200,000 clones, 60% to 80% seen once. The sample taken for sequencing was peripheral blood. These receptors all come from a man aged 65 to 85 with acute or convalescent COVID-19. The CDR3 runs from the conserved cysteine through the conserved F or W. Fields, in order: CDR3 protein, CDR3 DNA, V gene, CDR3 length, clone size, D gene, J gene. D genes are given only for firm matches. Some rows have no size entry. The others give once, few or many, or a class for an expanded clone.

cdr3_aa: CASPSSPLHF
cdr3_nt: TGTGCCAGCCCCAGTTCACCCCTCCACTTT
v_call: TRBV6-5
cdr3_length: 10
clone_size: NA
d_call: NA
j_call: TRBJ1-6

cdr3_aa: CASRANSQTGQENYEQYF
cdr3_nt: TGTGCCAGCAGGGCTAACAGCCAAACGGGACAGGAAAACTACGAGCAGTACTTC
v_call: TRBV13
cdr3_length: 18
clone_size: NA
d_call: TRBD1
j_call: TRBJ2-7

cdr3_aa: CASSLALTGGTGELFF
cdr3_nt: TGTGCCAGCAGCTTGGCGTTGACAGGGGGCACCGGGGAGCTGTTTTTT
v_call: TRBV5-5
cdr3_length: 16
clone_size: NA
d_call: TRBD1
j_call: TRBJ2-2

cdr3_aa: CASSNLAGSSETQYF
cdr3_nt: TGTGCCAGTAGTAACCTAGCGGGGTCCTCGGAGACCCAGTACTTC
v_call: TRBV19
cdr3_length: 15
clone_size: NA
d_call: TRBD2
j_call: TRBJ2-5

cdr3_aa: CATRTGVDQPQHF
cdr3_nt: TGTGCCACGAGGACAGGGGTGGACCAGCCCCAGCATTTT
v_call: TRBV10-3
cdr3_length: 13
clone_size: NA
d_call: TRBD1
j_call: TRBJ1-5

cdr3_aa: CASSSGGLLPQHF
cdr3_nt: TGTGCCAGTAGTAGCGGAGGGTTGCTGCCCCAGCATTTT
v_call: TRBV19
cdr3_length: 13
clone_size: NA
d_call: NA
j_call: TRBJ1-5

cdr3_aa: CASSQQGFAGYTF
cdr3_nt: TGTGCCAGTAGCCAACAGGGATTCGCTGGCTACACCTTC
v_call: TRBV19
cdr3_length: 13
clone_size: NA
d_call: NA
j_call: TRBJ1-2

cdr3_aa: CATDRGQYEQYF
cdr3_nt: TGTGCCACCGACAGGGGGCAGTACGAGCAGTACTTC
v_call: TRBV24-1
cdr3_length: 12
clone_size: NA
d_call: TRBD1
j_call: TRBJ2-7

cdr3_aa: CASSFGDRGGKPQHF
cdr3_nt: TGTGCCAGCAGTTTTGGTGACAGGGGAGGCAAGCCCCAGCATTTT
v_call: TRBV28
cdr3_length: 15
clone_size: NA
d_call: TRBD1
j_call: TRBJ1-5

cdr3_aa: CASSLSGTGGYEQYF
cdr3_nt: TGTGCCAGCAGTTTATCGGGGACAGGGGGCTACGAGCAGTACTTC
v_call: TRBV27
cdr3_length: 15
clone_size: NA
d_call: TRBD1
j_call: TRBJ2-7

cdr3_aa: CASSPRLAGGETQYF
cdr3_nt: TGTGCCAGCAGCCCTCGTCTAGCGGGGGGCGAGACCCAGTACTTC
v_call: TRBV9
cdr3_length: 15
clone_size: once
d_call: TRBD2
j_call: TRBJ2-5

cdr3_aa: CASSQGTGGYTF
cdr3_nt: TGTGCCAGCAGTCAGGGAACTGGTGGCTACACCTTC
v_call: TRBV6-5
cdr3_length: 12
clone_size: NA
d_call: NA
j_call: TRBJ1-2

cdr3_aa: CASSENRGRETQYF
cdr3_nt: TGTGCCAGCAGCGAGAACAGGGGGCGAGAGACCCAGTACTTC
v_call: TRBV5-4
cdr3_length: 14
clone_size: NA
d_call: TRBD1
j_call: TRBJ2-5

cdr3_aa: CASSSQGPNEKLFF
cdr3_nt: TGTGCCAGCAGTTCACAGGGTCCTAATGAAAAACTGTTTTTT
v_call: TRBV28
cdr3_length: 14
clone_size: NA
d_call: NA
j_call: TRBJ1-4

cdr3_aa: CASSQEGLPGNQPQHF
cdr3_nt: TGTGCCAGCAGTCAAGAGGGACTCCCAGGAAATCAGCCCCAGCATTTT
v_call: TRBV6-1
cdr3_length: 16
clone_size: NA
d_call: NA
j_call: TRBJ1-5

cdr3_aa: CATGKGLPDTQYF
cdr3_nt: TGTGCCACTGGGAAAGGACTCCCAGATACGCAGTATTTT
v_call: TRBV19
cdr3_length: 13
clone_size: NA
d_call: NA
j_call: TRBJ2-3